What follows are 30 T cell receptor beta chains derived from one specimen sequenced in a study of spatial heterogeneity in lung cancer (dated by TCRdb to about 2019). Libraries came from 5' RACE. These reads were obtained on a NextSeq 500. TCRdb reprocessed the public reads (quality trimming at Q25 with fastp, clone calling with MiXCR) and kept in-frame beta chains. Rows with a matching CDR3 protein are joined into one entry that keeps the most common DNA and genes. This sample holds 7,500 to 9,000 distinct CDR3 sequences; about 7.7% were observed only once. Around 9.3% of the sample comes from the top ten. The full study reports these points: The tumor nonsynonymous mutation count correlated with the number of expanded intratumoral alpha and beta TCRs.

These TCRs' antigens remain unknown. The label giving this sample's time point can be read as: sample taken at primary tumor resection. The source material was lung tumor tissue, sampled at surgery. The receptors shown here come from a male donor with early-stage non-small cell lung cancer.

By share of the sample, this clonotype is medium-sized (0.01 to 0.1%). The rearrangement uses TRBV28 and TRBJ2-1, with 8 bases aligning to TRBD1. The CDR3 covers 17 residues. V was clipped by 10 bases and J by 3 bases; unmatched bases: 17. Per germline, CDR1 MDHEN and CDR2 SYDVKM. As DNA, the CDR3 is TGTGCCACCCTACCTCCCCATGGGGACAGGTACTACAATGAGCAGTTCTTC. Protein product: CATLPPHGDRYYNEQFF.

This clonotype is medium-sized within its sample. The junction does not match germline at one end; this may be a read error. The chain has TRBV19 and TRBJ2-5; 14 bases align to TRBD2. CDR3 length equals 15 residues. The germline gives CDR1 LNHDA, CDR2 SQIVND (reference sequence). The CDR3 DNA is TGTGCCAGTAGTATAGATGGTGGGACTAGCGGGAGACAAGAGTTC. Translated: CASSIDGGTSGRQEF.

The sample holds many counts of this clonotype. The rearrangement uses TRBV29-1 and TRBJ1-1, with unresolved D. The CDR3 is 13 residues long. V was trimmed by 6 bases and J by 3 bases, leaving 14 bases between them. Germline assignment: CDR1 SQVTM and CDR2 ANQGSEA. The CDR3 sequence: CSVEDRSDTEAFF. DNA for the CDR3: TGCAGCGTAGAGGACCGGTCGGACACTGAAGCTTTCTTT.

This clonotype was recorded many times. A read error is likely, as this CDR3 ends without the conserved phenylalanine or tryptophan. The rearrangement uses TRBV27 and TRBJ2-7, with 9 bases that match TRBD2. The trim removed 5 bases at V and 1 base at J, leaving 6 bases unmatched. The germline V gene encodes CDR1 MNHEY and CDR2 SMNVEV (reference sequence). The CDR3 covers 15 residues. CDR3 DNA sequence: TGTGCCAGCAGTACCTTTACTAGCGGGTCCTACGAGCAGTACTTG. This translates into CASSTFTSGSYEQYL.

This clonotype is a singleton in its sample. A clone one base away is much larger, so this may be a read error. The J gene is TRBJ2-6, the V gene TRBV18; D unresolved. CDR3 size: 16 residues. Germline V gene data show CDR1 as KGHSH and CDR2 as LQKENI. CDR3 in DNA: TGTGACAGCTCACCACCGTGGGGCTCTGGGGCCAACGTCCTGACTTTC. Protein sequence: CDSSPPWGSGANVLTF.

This clonotype was counted ten times or more. In DNA form, the CDR3 reads TGTGCCAGCAATGAAGGGGGTTTTGGAACCTACGAGCAGTACTTC. As protein: CASNEGGFGTYEQYF. The chain couples TRBV6-2 or TRBV6-3 to TRBJ2-7; D may be TRBD1 (6 bases). The V gene lost 7 bases and the J gene lost 2 bases, with 18 bases spanning the gap. The V gene's germline CDR1 is MNHEY and CDR2 SVGEGT. The CDR3 covers 15 residues.

This clonotype is judged medium-sized (0.01 to 0.1%). This chain connects TRBV7-7 to TRBJ1-5; a possible D gene is TRBD1 (6 bases). The CDR3 has 14 residues. Germline CDR1 is SSHAT and CDR2 is FNYEAQ (reference sequence). V lost 6 bases, J lost 6 bases, and 15 bases lay in between. CDR3 sequence: CASSLQGSGQPQHF. The CDR3, as DNA: TGTGCCAGCAGTCTACAGGGTTCAGGTCAGCCCCAGCATTTT. Using reference TRBV7-7 and TRBJ1-5 for the parts outside the CDR3, the full variable domain is GAGVSQSPRYKVTKRGQDVTLRCDPISSHATLYWYQQALGQGPEFLTYFNYEAQPDKSGLPSDRFSAERPEGSISTLTIQRTEQRDSAMYRCASSLQGSGQPQHFGDGTRLSIL.

This clonotype was counted ten times or more. The chain employs TRBV20-1 and TRBJ2-1; 11 bases are a match to TRBD1. CDR1 and CDR2 (germline): DFQATT, SNEGSKA (reference sequence). The CDR3 covers 14 residues. V was pared by 6 bases and J by 7 bases, with 8 bases of the junction left unmatched. This CDR3 reads CSAPRDRGKNEQFF. CDR3 DNA: TGCAGTGCCCCCCGGGACAGGGGGAAGAATGAGCAGTTCTTC.

This clonotype came up many times. The chain employs TRBV7-2 and TRBJ2-7, with 7 bases lining up with TRBD1. Germline assignment: CDR1 SGHTA and CDR2 FQGNSA. With 2 bases clipped from V and 6 bases from J, the junction kept 7 bases outside the gene matches. The length of the CDR3 is 14 residues. The CDR3: CASSLKGAFGEQYF. Here the CDR3 DNA reads TGTGCCAGCAGCTTAAAGGGGGCATTCGGCGAGCAGTACTTC.

There are many counts of this clonotype. V gene TRBV14 combines with J gene TRBJ2-1; D ambiguous. The V gene lost 0 bases and the J gene lost 16 bases, with 10 bases spanning the gap. Germline assignment: CDR1 SGHDN and CDR2 FVKESK. CDR3 length equals 11 residues. The CDR3 DNA is TGTGCCAGCAGCCAAGATGAAACGGCATTCTTC. It encodes CASSQDETAFF.

This clonotype showed up many times. The chain carries TRBV18 and TRBJ2-5; D is perhaps TRBD1 or TRBD2 (5 bases each). This CDR3 contains 15 residues. Germline CDR1 KGHSH, CDR2 LQKENI. V lost 8 bases to trimming and J lost 5 bases, with 21 bases between them. The CDR3 sequence: CASTGTGQGGETQYF. CDR3 DNA: TGTGCCAGCACCGGAACGGGGCAGGGCGGCGAGACCCAGTACTTC.

This clonotype is termed medium-sized. The CDR3 loop is CASIPLASGNTIYF. Written as DNA, the CDR3 is TGTGCCAGCATCCCCCTAGCCTCTGGAAACACCATATATTTT. This chain connects TRBV7-9 to TRBJ1-3; D is undetermined. This CDR3 has 14 amino acids. V was shortened by 7 bases and J by 0 bases, with 10 bases between the two germline ends. Looked up from germline, CDR1 is SEHNR and CDR2 is FQNEAQ (reference sequence).

This clonotype was seen repeatedly, ten times or more. The chain links TRBV4-2 to TRBJ1-6; D call uncertain. This CDR3 contains 12 residues. CDR1 and CDR2 from the germline V gene are LGHNA and YNFKEQ. V lost 5 bases and J lost 8, with 7 bases in between. The CDR3 loop reads CASSFSDSPLHF. The CDR3 nucleotides are TGTGCCAGCAGCTTCTCCGATTCACCCCTCCACTTT.

By share of the sample, this clonotype is medium-sized (0.01 to 0.1%). This sequence joins TRBV3-1 and TRBJ1-2, with no clear D. Germline V gives CDR1 LGHDT, CDR2 YNNKEL (reference sequence). V was clipped by 8 bases and J by 8 bases, with 15 bases between them. The length of the CDR3 is 12 residues. The CDR3 nucleotides read TGTGCCAGCGGCCCGGGAGGGCCCGGCTACACCTTC. It translates to CASGPGGPGYTF.

There are many counts of this clonotype. One junction end does not reproduce the germline sequence, and a read error may be involved. The V and J genes are TRBV2 and TRBJ1-5; D is uncertain. The CDR3 spans 11 residues. Germline CDR1 SNHLY, CDR2 FYNNEI. CDR3 region: CASKEKGPPDF. Written as DNA, the CDR3 is TGTGCCAGCAAGGAGAAAGGGCCCCCGGATTTT.

This clonotype was recorded many times. The rearrangement links TRBV25-1 to TRBJ2-2, with D perhaps given as TRBD1 or TRBD2 (6 bases each). The germline V and J ends were trimmed by 0 bases and 4 bases, with 9 bases remaining between them. Per the germline V gene, CDR1 is MGHDK and CDR2 is SYGVNS. The CDR3 has 15 residues. CDR3 nucleotides: TGTGCCAGCAGTGAATACAGGGGAGGCACCGGGGAGCTGTTTTTT. Encoded protein: CASSEYRGGTGELFF. The complete variable domain, with remaining parts taken from reference TRBV25-1 and TRBJ2-2, reads EADIYQTPRYLVIGTGKKITLECSQTMGHDKMYWYQQDPGMELHLIHYSYGVNSTEKGDLSSESTVSRIRTEHFPLTLESARPSHTSQYLCASSEYRGGTGELFFGEGSRLTVL.

This clonotype occurred many times. The CDR3: CASRPSGGETQYF. The CDR3 DNA reads as TGTGCCAGCAGACCTAGCGGGGGCGAGACCCAGTACTTC. The rearrangement joins TRBV12-3 or TRBV12-4 to TRBJ2-5; the match to TRBD2 covers 10 bases. With V trimmed by 6 bases and J by 5 bases, 3 bases remained unmatched. The CDR3 length is 13 residues.

This clonotype is termed medium-sized. The V and J genes are TRBV6-1 and TRBJ1-2, with D possibly TRBD1 on 6 matching bases. The germline V gene has CDR1 MNHNS and CDR2 SASEGT. Trimming shortened V by 2 bases and J by 4 bases, and 11 bases separated the two germline ends. The CDR3 is 14 amino acids. CDR3 amino acids: CASSETQGFYGYTF. In nucleotides, the CDR3 is TGTGCCAGCAGTGAAACACAGGGATTCTATGGCTACACCTTC.

The V and J genes are TRBV14 and TRBJ2-5; 11 bases line up with TRBD2. The CDR3 totals 18 residues. With V trimmed by 2 bases and J by 4 bases, 12 bases remained unmatched. CDR1 is SGHDN and CDR2 is FVKESK in the germline V gene. DNA of the CDR3: TGTGCCAGCAGCCAACCCGGGACTAGCGGCCGGTTGGGAGAGACCCAGTACTTC. Its protein is CASSQPGTSGRLGETQYF.

This clonotype is deemed medium-sized. The chain is built from TRBV28 and TRBJ2-7; D is unclear. V was trimmed by 11 bases and J by 0 bases, leaving 14 bases between them. This CDR3 has 13 residues. Germline V gene sequence: CDR1 MDHEN, CDR2 SYDVKM. Here the CDR3 reads CALEDRSSYEQYF. CDR3 coding DNA: TGTGCCTTAGAGGACCGTAGCTCCTACGAGCAGTACTTC.

This clonotype counts as medium-sized (0.01 to 0.1%). CDR3 in amino acids: CASSIRVNTEAFF. In DNA, the CDR3 is TGTGCCAGTAGTATACGGGTGAACACTGAAGCTTTCTTT. The chain is built from TRBV19 and TRBJ1-1; D remains unclear. Between the trimmed V and J ends, which lost 2 bases and 0 bases, there was a span of 4 bases. The length of the CDR3 is 13 residues. Germline CDR1 LNHDA, CDR2 SQIVND (reference sequence).

This clonotype appeared many times. The CDR3 protein is CSVLSGRATYEQFF. In nucleotides, the CDR3 is TGCAGTGTACTTAGCGGGAGGGCCACCTATGAGCAGTTCTTC. The J gene is TRBJ2-1, the V gene TRBV20-1; 11 nucleotides line up with TRBD2. The junction had 10 bases not matched to a gene; V was cut back by 7 bases and J by 8 bases. The length of the CDR3 is 14 residues. The V gene's germline CDR1 is DFQATT and CDR2 SNEGSKA (reference sequence).

This clonotype is medium-sized (0.01 to 0.1%) by share. This chain links TRBV11-2 with TRBJ2-2, with 9 positions matching TRBD2. The CDR3 has 17 residues. V was clipped by 1 base and J by 2 bases; unmatched bases: 5. Germline CDR1 and CDR2: SGHAT and FQNNGV. Here the CDR3 DNA reads TGTGCCAGCAGCTTAGGGGGGACTAGCAGAAACACCGGGGAGCTGTTTTTT. This translates into CASSLGGTSRNTGELFF.

By share, this clonotype ranks as medium-sized. The chain links TRBV5-1 to TRBJ2-7; D possibly uses TRBD1 or TRBD2 (5 bases each). CDR3 length equals 14 residues. The V and J ends lost 3 bases and 5 bases respectively, with 15 bases between them. Germline V gene sequence: CDR1 SGHRS, CDR2 YFSETQ. In DNA form, the CDR3 reads TGCGCCAGCAGCTCCTCCGGGGACGTAGACGAGCAGTACTTC. It codes for CASSSSGDVDEQYF.

This clonotype is judged medium-sized. The V gene is TRBV20-1, the J gene TRBJ2-4; D might be TRBD1 (7 bases). Germline V gene sequence: CDR1 DFQATT, CDR2 SNEGSKA (reference sequence). The CDR3 runs to 15 residues. The V gene lost 6 bases and the J gene lost 1 base, with 16 bases spanning the gap. CDR3 bases: TGCAGTGCCTCTCCAGGGGGGTGGGCCAAAAACATTCAGTACTTC. The encoded protein is CSASPGGWAKNIQYF.

There are many counts of this clonotype. The chain combines TRBV20-1 with TRBJ1-5, with unresolved D. Trimming left V 0 bases short and J 9 bases short, with 6 bases between. The CDR3 extends over 11 amino acids. Germline loops: CDR1 DFQATT, CDR2 SNEGSKA (reference sequence). The CDR3 protein is CSARDRGPQHF. The CDR3 DNA reads as TGCAGTGCTAGAGATCGAGGGCCCCAGCATTTT.

With respect to this clonotype: A read error may be the cause here, since a much bigger clone is one base away. The J gene is TRBJ2-7, the V gene TRBV5-6; 8 bases agree with TRBD2. From germline, CDR1 is SGHDT and CDR2 YYEEEE. Trimming removed 4 bases from V and 4 bases from J; junction bases left unmatched: 10. The length of the CDR3 is 15 residues. The CDR3: CASSPELAAYYEQYF. DNA of the CDR3: TGTGCCAGCAGCCCGGAACTAGCGGCCTATTACGAGCAGTACTTC.

This clonotype was counted ten times or more. V and J are TRBV18 and TRBJ1-5; D perhaps matches TRBD1 (5 bases). Trimming removed 2 bases from V and 2 bases from J, with 19 bases in between. CDR1 KGHSH and CDR2 LQKENI come from the germline V gene. CDR3 size: 18 residues. The CDR3 loop reads CASSPRQITGSGNQPQHF. The CDR3 bases are TGTGCCAGCTCACCAAGACAGATCACGGGATCGGGCAATCAGCCCCAGCATTTT.

The CDR3 protein is CASSFNSPLHF. DNA for the CDR3: TGTGCCAGCAGCTTTAATTCACCCCTCCACTTT. The V and J genes are TRBV28 and TRBJ1-6, with D unresolved. This CDR3 has 11 residues. CDR1 MDHEN and CDR2 SYDVKM come from the germline V gene. Trimming pared 6 bases from V and 6 bases from J, leaving 3 bases between.

In its sample, this clonotype is medium-sized. This chain links TRBV27 with TRBJ2-7; 7 nucleotides match TRBD1. The CDR3 runs 14 residues. CDR1 MNHEY and CDR2 SMNVEV come from the germline V gene (reference sequence). V lost 5 bases and J lost 0; bases outside the gene matches: 4. Here the CDR3 DNA reads TGTGCCAGCAGTAGGGGGCCGGTCTCCTACGAGCAGTACTTC. Amino acid sequence: CASSRGPVSYEQYF.